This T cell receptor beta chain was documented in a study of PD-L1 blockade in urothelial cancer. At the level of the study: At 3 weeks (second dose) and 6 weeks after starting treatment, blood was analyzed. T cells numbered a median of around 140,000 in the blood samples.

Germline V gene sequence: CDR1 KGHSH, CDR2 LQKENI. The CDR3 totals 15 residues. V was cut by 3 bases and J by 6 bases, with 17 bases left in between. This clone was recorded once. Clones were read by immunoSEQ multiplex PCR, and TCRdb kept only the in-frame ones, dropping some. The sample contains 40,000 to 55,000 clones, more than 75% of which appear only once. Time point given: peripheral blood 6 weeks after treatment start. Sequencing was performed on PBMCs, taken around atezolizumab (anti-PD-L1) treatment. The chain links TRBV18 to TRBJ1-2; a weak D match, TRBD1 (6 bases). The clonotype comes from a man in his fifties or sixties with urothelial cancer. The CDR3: CASSPSGSGADGYTF. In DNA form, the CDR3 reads TGTGCCAGCTCACCGTCGGGGTCAGGGGCTGATGGCTACACCTTC.